This is a list of T cell receptor beta chains from one sample in a study of T cell changes during pregnancy in multiple sclerosis. Profiling relied on immunoSEQ multiplex PCR, and the TCRdb table lists in-frame clones only, not all of them. The profile covers 56,000 or so clones, with roughly nine tenths appearing a single time and about 0.4% taken by the ten largest. This material consisted of CD4+ T cells from peripheral blood mononuclear cells, taken in the third trimester of pregnancy. The receptors stem from a female donor with multiple sclerosis, enrolled in a pregnancy study. CDR3s include the opening cysteine and the closing phenylalanine or tryptophan. A D gene is named only where the DNA matches it firmly. The size of a clone is reported for some rows only, either as once, few or many, or as a class for expanded clones.

clone_size	v_call	d_call	j_call	cdr3_nt	cdr3_aa
-	TRBV25-1	-	TRBJ1-4	TGTGCCAGCAGTGAAGCGGGCAGGGGTAGGACTAATGAAAAACTGTTTTTT	CASSEAGRGRTNEKLFF
-	TRBV10-2	TRBD1	TRBJ1-1	TGCGCCAGCAAGACAGGGAGGCGGACCACTGAAGCTTTCTTT	CASKTGRRTTEAFF
-	TRBV6-5	TRBD1	TRBJ1-1	TGTGCCAGCAGTATACAGGGGGCTTTGGACACTGAAGCTTTCTTT	CASSIQGALDTEAFF
-	TRBV10-2	-	TRBJ1-3	TGCGCCAGCAGTGAGTCCGCAGGGGCGAGTGGAAACACCATATATTTT	CASSESAGASGNTIYF
-	TRBV4-1	-	TRBJ2-1	TGCGCCAGCAGCCAAGATAGCAGAGACAATGAGCAGTTCTTC	CASSQDSRDNEQFF
-	TRBV19	-	TRBJ1-2	TGTGCCAGTAACGCAGGGGCCGCCTGGGGCTACACCTTC	CASNAGAAWGYTF
-	TRBV9	TRBD2	TRBJ2-7	TGTGCCAGCAGCGCCGGGGCTAGCGGGACCTACGAGCAGTACTTC	CASSAGASGTYEQYF
-	TRBV15	-	TRBJ1-2	TGTGCCTCCCATAACCGGACAGCCTATGGCTACACCTTC	CASHNRTAYGYTF
-	TRBV30	-	TRBJ1-1	TGTGCCTGGAGCCACCCCCCGCTTCGATTGAGCACTGAAGCTTTCTTT	CAWSHPPLRLSTEAFF
-	TRBV30	-	TRBJ1-4	TGTGCCTGGACGCACTGGGGGGGCAGCTCAACTAATGAAAAACTGTTTTTT	CAWTHWGGSSTNEKLFF
once	TRBV5-1	-	TRBJ2-7	TGCGCCAGCAGCTTGCTCACTAGCAGTACCTACGAGCAGTACTTC	CASSLLTSSTYEQYF
-	TRBV21-1	-	TRBJ2-4	TGTGCCAGCAGCAAAGGAAAGGGCAGGGGGCAAGTTTCGAACATTCAGTACTTC	CASSKGKGRGQVSNIQYF
-	TRBV6-1	TRBD2	TRBJ2-5	TGTGCCAGCAGTGAAGAGATAGCGGGATTGGGGACCCAGTACTTC	CASSEEIAGLGTQYF
once	TRBV7-8	TRBD1	TRBJ2-3	TGTGCCAGCAGCCAGGGGGCAGATACGCAGTATTTT	CASSQGADTQYF
-	TRBV29-1	TRBD2	TRBJ2-7	TGCAGCGTCGGCAGGACTAGCGGGAACTACGAGCAGTACTTC	CSVGRTSGNYEQYF
-	TRBV5-5	TRBD2	TRBJ2-5	TGTGCCAGCAGCTTTTCGATAGCGGGAGGCCACCGGACAGAGACCCAGTACTTC	CASSFSIAGGHRTETQYF
-	TRBV18	TRBD1	TRBJ1-5	TGTGCCAGCTCCCAAGGACAGGTGGGAGGTCAGCCCCAGCATTTT	CASSQGQVGGQPQHF
-	TRBV7-3	TRBD1	TRBJ2-3	TGTGCCAGCAGTCCTCTACAGGGGGCGAGAGATACGCAGTATTTT	CASSPLQGARDTQYF
-	TRBV4-2	TRBD2	TRBJ2-1	TGTGCCAGCAGCCAAGTTCCCACTAGCGGGAGTTGGAATGAGCAGTTCTTC	CASSQVPTSGSWNEQFF
once	TRBV30	TRBD1	TRBJ1-2	TGTGCCTGGAGGAGGACAGGGTCCGGCTATGGCTACACCTTC	CAWRRTGSGYGYTF
-	TRBV12-5	-	TRBJ2-1	TGTGCTAGTGGTTGGAAACAGAGTGAGCAGTTCTTC	CASGWKQSEQFF
-	TRBV5-1	-	TRBJ1-1	TGCGCCAGCAGCTTGCTGTCCACTGAAGCTTTCTTT	CASSLLSTEAFF
-	TRBV7-8	-	TRBJ1-5	TGTGCCAGCAGCTTAGACGGGAGCAATCAGCCCCAGCATTTT	CASSLDGSNQPQHF
-	TRBV6-1	-	TRBJ2-2	TGTGCCAGCAGTGAGTTCCCGGACACCGGGGAGCTGTTTTTT	CASSEFPDTGELFF